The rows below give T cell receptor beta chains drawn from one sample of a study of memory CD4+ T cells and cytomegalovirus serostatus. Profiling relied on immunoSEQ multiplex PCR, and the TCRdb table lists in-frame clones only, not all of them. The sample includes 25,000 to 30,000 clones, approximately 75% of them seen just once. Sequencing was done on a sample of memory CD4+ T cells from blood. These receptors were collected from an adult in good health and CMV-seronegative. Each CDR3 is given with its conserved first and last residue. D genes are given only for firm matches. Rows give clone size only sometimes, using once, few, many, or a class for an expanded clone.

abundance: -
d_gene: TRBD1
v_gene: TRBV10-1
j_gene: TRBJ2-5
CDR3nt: TGCGCCAGCAGCTCCGGGACAGGGAGGCAAGAGACCCAGTACTTC
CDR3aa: CASSSGTGRQETQYF

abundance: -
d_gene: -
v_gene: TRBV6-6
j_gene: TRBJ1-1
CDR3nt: TGTGCCAGCAGTTTTGGTCTCGGGGGCACTGAAGCTTTCTTT
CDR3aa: CASSFGLGGTEAFF

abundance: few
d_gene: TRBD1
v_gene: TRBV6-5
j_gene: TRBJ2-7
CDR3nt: TGTGCCAGCAGTACGGACAGGGCCTACGAGCAGTACTTC
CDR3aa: CASSTDRAYEQYF

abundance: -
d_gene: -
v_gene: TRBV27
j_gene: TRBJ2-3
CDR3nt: TGTGCCAGCAGACTAAGACCCAGTAGCACAGATACGCAGTATTTT
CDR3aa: CASRLRPSSTDTQYF

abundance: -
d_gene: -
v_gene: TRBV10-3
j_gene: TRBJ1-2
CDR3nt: TGTGCCATCAGTGAGCCGGGCAGCGCATCGTACACCTTC
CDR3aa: CAISEPGSASYTF

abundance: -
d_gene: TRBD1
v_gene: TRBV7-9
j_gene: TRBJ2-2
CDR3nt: TGTGCCAGCAACCCCCCGGGACAGTTAAACACCGGGGAGCTGTTTTTT
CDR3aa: CASNPPGQLNTGELFF

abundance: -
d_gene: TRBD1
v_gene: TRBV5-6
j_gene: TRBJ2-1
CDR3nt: TGTGCCAGCAGCCATCCGGGACAGGGGATGAGGGAGCAGTTCTTC
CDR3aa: CASSHPGQGMREQFF

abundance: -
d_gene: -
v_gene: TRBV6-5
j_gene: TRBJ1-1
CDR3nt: TGTGCCAGAGGGGCGGGGGCGAGGAACACTGAAGCTTTCTTT
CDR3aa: CARGAGARNTEAFF

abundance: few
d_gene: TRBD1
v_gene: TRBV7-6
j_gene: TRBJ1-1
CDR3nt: TGTGCCAGCAGCTTAGAGGGGACAGGGCTGAACACTGAAGCTTTCTTT
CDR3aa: CASSLEGTGLNTEAFF

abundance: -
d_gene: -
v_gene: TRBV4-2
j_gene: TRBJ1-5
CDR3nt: TGTGCCAGCAGCCAAGATCTAAGGGGAGGTCAGCCCCAGCATTTT
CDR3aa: CASSQDLRGGQPQHF

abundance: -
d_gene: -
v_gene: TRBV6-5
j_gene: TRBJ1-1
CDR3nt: TGTGCCAGCATCTCCCTCCAGAACACTGAAGCTTTCTTT
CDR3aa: CASISLQNTEAFF

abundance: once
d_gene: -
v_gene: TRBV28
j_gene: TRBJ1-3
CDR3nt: TGTGCCAGTTCCCTCGGGGCCCAAGCGGGTAGCACCATATATTTT
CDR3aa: CASSLGAQAGSTIYF

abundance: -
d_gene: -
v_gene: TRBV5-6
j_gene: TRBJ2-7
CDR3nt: TGTGCCAGCAGCTTGGCCGGCAGGGGCTCCTACGAGCAGTACTTC
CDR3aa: CASSLAGRGSYEQYF

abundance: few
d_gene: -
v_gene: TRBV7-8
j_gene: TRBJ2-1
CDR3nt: TGTGCCAGCAGCTTAGATCGATGGGCCTACAATGAGCAGTTCTTC
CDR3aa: CASSLDRWAYNEQFF

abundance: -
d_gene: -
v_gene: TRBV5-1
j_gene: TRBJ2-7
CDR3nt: TGCGCCAGCAGCTTGGACCTGACTAACTACGAGCAGTACTTC
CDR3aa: CASSLDLTNYEQYF

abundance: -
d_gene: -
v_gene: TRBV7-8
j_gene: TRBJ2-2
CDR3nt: TGTGCCAGCAGCTCCCGGACGGCGAACACCGGGGAGCTGTTTTTT
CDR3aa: CASSSRTANTGELFF

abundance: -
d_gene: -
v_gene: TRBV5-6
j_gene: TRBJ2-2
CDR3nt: TGTGCCAGCAGCTTGAAGCTAGCGTATGAGTCCGGGGAGCTGTTTTTT
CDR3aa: CASSLKLAYESGELFF

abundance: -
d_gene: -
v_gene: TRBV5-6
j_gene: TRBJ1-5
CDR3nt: TGTGCCAGCAGCTTGGGGCAGAATAGCAATCAGCCCCAGCATTTT
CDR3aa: CASSLGQNSNQPQHF

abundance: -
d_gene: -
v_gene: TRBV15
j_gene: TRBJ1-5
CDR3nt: TGTGCCACCAGCCCCACGCAGGGCCTGTCCAATCAGCCCCAGCATTTT
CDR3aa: CATSPTQGLSNQPQHF

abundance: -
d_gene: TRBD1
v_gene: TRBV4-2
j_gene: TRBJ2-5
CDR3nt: TGTGCCAGCAGCCAAGCTTCACAGGGGGCCGGAGAGACCCAGTACTTC
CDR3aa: CASSQASQGAGETQYF

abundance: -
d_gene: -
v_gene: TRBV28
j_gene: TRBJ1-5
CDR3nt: TGTGCCAGCAGTTTAGGGAGCTCGGGTTTGAGTCAGCCCCAGCATTTT
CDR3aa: CASSLGSSGLSQPQHF

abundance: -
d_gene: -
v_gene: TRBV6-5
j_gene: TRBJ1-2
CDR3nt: TGTGCCAGCACAGCCGTCTATGGCTACACCTTC
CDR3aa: CASTAVYGYTF

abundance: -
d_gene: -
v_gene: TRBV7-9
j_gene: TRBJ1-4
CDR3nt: TGTGCCAGCCAGGTTAACCTGGGGGAAAAACTGTTTTTT
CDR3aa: CASQVNLGEKLFF

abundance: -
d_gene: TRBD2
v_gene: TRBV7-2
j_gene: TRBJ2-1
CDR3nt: TGTGCCAGCAGCCCCCGGGGGGGTAGCTCCTACAATGAGCAGTTCTTC
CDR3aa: CASSPRGGSSYNEQFF

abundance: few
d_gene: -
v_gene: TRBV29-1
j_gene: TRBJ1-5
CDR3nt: TGCAGCGTTGAGGCGGACGGTCAGCCCCAGCATTTT
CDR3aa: CSVEADGQPQHF

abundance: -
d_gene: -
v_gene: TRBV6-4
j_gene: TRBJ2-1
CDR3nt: TGTGCCAGCAGCCTCCAGGGCAATAGTTTCCATGAGCAGTTCTTC
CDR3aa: CASSLQGNSFHEQFF

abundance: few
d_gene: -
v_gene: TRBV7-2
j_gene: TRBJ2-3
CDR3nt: TGTGCCAGCAGCTTACTCTTGGGGGGCGCGGCAGATACGCAGTATTTT
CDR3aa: CASSLLLGGAADTQYF

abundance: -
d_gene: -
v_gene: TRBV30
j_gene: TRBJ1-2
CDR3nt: TGTGCCTGGAGTTCCCGAAACTATGGCTACACCTTC
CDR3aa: CAWSSRNYGYTF

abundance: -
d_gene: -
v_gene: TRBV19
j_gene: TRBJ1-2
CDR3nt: TGTGCCAGTAGCCGGGAGTCTAACTATGGCTACACCTTC
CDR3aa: CASSRESNYGYTF

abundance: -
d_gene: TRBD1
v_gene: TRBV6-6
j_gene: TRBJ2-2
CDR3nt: TGTGCCAGCAGCCGATGGGACAGGGCGGGCGGGGAGCTGTTTTTT
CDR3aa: CASSRWDRAGGELFF

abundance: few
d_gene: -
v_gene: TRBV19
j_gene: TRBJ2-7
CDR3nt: TGTGCCAGTAGTACTTGGGGGGAGCAGTACTTC
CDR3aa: CASSTWGEQYF

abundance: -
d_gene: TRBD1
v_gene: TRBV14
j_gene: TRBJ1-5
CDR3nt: TGTGCCAGCAGCCGCATAGACAGGGCAGGTCAGCCCCAGCATTTT
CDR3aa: CASSRIDRAGQPQHF

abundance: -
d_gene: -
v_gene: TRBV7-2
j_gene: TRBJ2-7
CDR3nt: TGTGCCAGCAGCTTATCCCCAGGGATGTACGAGCAGTACTTC
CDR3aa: CASSLSPGMYEQYF

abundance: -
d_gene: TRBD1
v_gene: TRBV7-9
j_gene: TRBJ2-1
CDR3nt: TGTGCCAGCAGCCCTAACAGGGGCTCCTACAATGAGCAGTTCTTC
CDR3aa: CASSPNRGSYNEQFF

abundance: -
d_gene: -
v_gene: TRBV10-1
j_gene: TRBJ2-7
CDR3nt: TGCGCCGGGAGCGACTACGAGCAGTACTTC
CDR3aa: CAGSDYEQYF

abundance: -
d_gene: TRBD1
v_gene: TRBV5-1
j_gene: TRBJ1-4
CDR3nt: TGCGCCAGCAGCGGCGGGACAGGGGGTGAAAAACTGTTTTTT
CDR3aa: CASSGGTGGEKLFF

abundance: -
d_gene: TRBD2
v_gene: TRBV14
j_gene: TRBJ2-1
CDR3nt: TGTGCCAGCAGCCAAGGGGCTAGCGGGGGCCGTAATGAGCAGTTCTTC
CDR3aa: CASSQGASGGRNEQFF

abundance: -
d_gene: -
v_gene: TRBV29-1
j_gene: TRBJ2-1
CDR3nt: TGCAGCGTTGAGATGGGGGGAGGTGCAAGGTACAATGAGCAGTTCTTC
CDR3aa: CSVEMGGGARYNEQFF

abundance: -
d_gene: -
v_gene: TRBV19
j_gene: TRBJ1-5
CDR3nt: TGTGCCAGCCACTCTCCCGGGACTTATCAGCCCCAGCATTTT
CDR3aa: CASHSPGTYQPQHF

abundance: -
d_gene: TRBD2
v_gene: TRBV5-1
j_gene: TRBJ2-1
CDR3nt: TGCGCCAGCAGCTTGGATGGCGGGAGCTCCTACAATGAGCAGTTCTTC
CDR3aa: CASSLDGGSSYNEQFF

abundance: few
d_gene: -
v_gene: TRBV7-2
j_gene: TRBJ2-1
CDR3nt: TGTGCCAGCAGCTTATTTTATGAGCAGTTCTTC
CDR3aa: CASSLFYEQFF

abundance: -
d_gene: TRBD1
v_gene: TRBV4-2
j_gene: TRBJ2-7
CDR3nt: TGTGCCAGCAGTTACAACACAGGGGGCGGCTACGAGCAGTACTTC
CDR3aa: CASSYNTGGGYEQYF

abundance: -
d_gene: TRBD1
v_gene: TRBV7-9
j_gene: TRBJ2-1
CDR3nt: TGTGCCACCCAAGGGGACAGGGCCCTATGGGGGCAGTTCTTC
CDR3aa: CATQGDRALWGQFF

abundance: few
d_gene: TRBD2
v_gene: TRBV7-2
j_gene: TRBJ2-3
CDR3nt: TGTGCCAGCAGCCCCAATGCGGGGGACGGGCAGTATTTT
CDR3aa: CASSPNAGDGQYF

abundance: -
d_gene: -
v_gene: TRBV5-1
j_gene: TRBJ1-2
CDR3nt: TGCGCCAGCAGCTTGCCAACGGGGGTTTATGGTGGCTACACCTTC
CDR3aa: CASSLPTGVYGGYTF

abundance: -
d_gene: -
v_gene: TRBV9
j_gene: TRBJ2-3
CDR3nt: TGTGCCAGCAGCCTTCCCACAGTCAACCCTAGCACAGATACGCAGTATTTT
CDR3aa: CASSLPTVNPSTDTQYF